Included here is one T cell receptor beta chain sequence, with context. The germline V gene encodes CDR1 LGHNA and CDR2 YSLEER. V lost 3 bases, J lost 4 bases, and 18 bases lay in between. The length of the CDR3 is 17 residues. This sample was taken from a study of blood T cells in healthy people across ages. Sample-barcoded 5' priming and a J-beta primer mix drove a second PCR of roughly 7 to 11 cycles. TCRdb re-analysed the 5' RACE reads in MiXCR, keeping a single row per CDR3 protein. The table records over 1,300,000 distinct CDR3 sequences, 45% to 70% of them present only once. Sample: blood. The receptor was derived from a man aged 18 to 29 in good health. The gene calls are TRBV4-3 and TRBJ1-4; D call uncertain. This chain's CDR3 is CASSQGFLGRVNEKLFF. CDR3 sequence (DNA): TGCGCCAGCAGCCAGGGGTTCCTTGGGCGCGTTAATGAAAAACTGTTTTTT.